This paragraph reports one T cell receptor (beta chain). This specimen comes from a study of technical replicates of blood from a handful of donors. Clones were read by immunoSEQ multiplex PCR, and TCRdb kept only the in-frame ones, dropping some. Found here are about 16,000 clones, about 87% of them singletons; the top ten hold 9% to 15%. This CDR3 spans 13 amino acids. CDR1 is SEHNR, CDR2 FQNEAQ, per germline (reference sequence). Deletions cut 2 bases from V and 0 bases from J, with 5 bases between. The rearrangement uses TRBV7-9 and TRBJ2-7; D is possibly TRBD2 (5 bases). Specimen: PBMCs. This receptor was identified in a human donor in good health. The CDR3 here is CASSLRGSYEQYF. DNA for the CDR3: TGTGCCAGCAGCTTACGGGGCTCCTACGAGCAGTACTTC.